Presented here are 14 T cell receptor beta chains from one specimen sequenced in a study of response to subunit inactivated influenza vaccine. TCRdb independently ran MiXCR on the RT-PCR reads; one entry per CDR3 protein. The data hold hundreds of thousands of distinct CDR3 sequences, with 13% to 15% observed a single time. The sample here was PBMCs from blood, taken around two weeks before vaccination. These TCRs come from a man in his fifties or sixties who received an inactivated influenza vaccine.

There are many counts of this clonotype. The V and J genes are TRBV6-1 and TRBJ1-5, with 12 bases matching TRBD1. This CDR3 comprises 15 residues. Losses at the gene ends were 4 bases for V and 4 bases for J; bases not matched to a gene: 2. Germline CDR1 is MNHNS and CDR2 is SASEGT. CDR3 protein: CASSGDRGPNQPQHF. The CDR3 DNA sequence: TGTGCCAGCAGTGGGGACAGGGGGCCAAATCAGCCCCAGCATTTT.

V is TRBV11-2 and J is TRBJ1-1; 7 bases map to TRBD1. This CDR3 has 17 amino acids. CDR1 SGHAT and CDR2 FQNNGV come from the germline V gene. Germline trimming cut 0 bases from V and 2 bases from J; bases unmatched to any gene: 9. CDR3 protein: CASSLDFLRGDNTEAFF. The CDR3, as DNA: TGTGCCAGCAGCTTAGACTTTCTCAGGGGGGATAACACTGAAGCTTTCTTT.

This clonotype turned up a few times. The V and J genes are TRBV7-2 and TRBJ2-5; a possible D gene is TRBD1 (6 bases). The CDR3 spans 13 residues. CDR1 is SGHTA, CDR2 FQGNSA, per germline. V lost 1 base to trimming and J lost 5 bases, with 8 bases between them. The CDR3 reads CASSLVTGETQYF. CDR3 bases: TGTGCCAGCAGCTTAGTTACAGGGGAGACCCAGTACTTC.

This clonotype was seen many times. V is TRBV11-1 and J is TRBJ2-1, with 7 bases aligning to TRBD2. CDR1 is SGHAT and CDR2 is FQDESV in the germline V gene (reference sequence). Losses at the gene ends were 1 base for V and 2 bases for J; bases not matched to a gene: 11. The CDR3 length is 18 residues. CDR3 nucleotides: TGTGCCAGCAGCTTAGGGGGGGGGACTTCCCGCACCTACAATGAGCAGTTCTTC. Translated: CASSLGGGTSRTYNEQFF.

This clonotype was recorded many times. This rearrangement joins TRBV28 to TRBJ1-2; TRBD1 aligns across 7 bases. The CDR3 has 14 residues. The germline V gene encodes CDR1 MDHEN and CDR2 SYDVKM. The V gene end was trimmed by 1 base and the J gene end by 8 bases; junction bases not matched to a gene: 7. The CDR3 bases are TGTGCCAGCAGTTTATCGGACAGGATGGGGGGCTACACCTTC. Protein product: CASSLSDRMGGYTF.

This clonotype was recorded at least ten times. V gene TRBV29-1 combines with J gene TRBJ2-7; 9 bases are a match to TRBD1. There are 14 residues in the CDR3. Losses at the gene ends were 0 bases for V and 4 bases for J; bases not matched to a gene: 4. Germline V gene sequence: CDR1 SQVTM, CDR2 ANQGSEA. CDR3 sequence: CSVEEGGTGYEQYF. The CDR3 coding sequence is TGCAGCGTTGAAGAAGGCGGGACAGGGTACGAGCAGTACTTC.

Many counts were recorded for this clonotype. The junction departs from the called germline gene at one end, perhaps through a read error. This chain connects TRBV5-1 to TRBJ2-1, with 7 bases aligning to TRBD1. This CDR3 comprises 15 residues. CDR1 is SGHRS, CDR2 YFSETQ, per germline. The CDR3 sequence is CASSLGGGSYNEQFF. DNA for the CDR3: TGTGCCAGCAGTTTAGGGGGCGGGTCCTACAATGAGCAGTTCTTC.

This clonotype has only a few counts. The CDR3 loop is CASRTLGTGTEAFF. In DNA, the CDR3 is TGTGCCAGCAGGACCTTGGGGACGGGCACTGAAGCTTTCTTT. The genes are TRBV2 and TRBJ1-1; a weak D match, TRBD1 (5 bases). V lost 6 bases to trimming and J lost 4 bases, with 15 bases between them. The CDR3 consists of 14 residues. Germline CDR1 and CDR2: SNHLY and FYNNEI.

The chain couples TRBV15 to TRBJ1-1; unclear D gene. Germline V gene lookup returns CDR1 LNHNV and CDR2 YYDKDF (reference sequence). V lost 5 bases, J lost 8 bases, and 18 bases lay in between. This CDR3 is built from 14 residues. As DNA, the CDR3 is TGTGCCACCAGCCGACCCGGCGGGGTCAGAGAAGCTTTCTTT. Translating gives CATSRPGGVREAFF.

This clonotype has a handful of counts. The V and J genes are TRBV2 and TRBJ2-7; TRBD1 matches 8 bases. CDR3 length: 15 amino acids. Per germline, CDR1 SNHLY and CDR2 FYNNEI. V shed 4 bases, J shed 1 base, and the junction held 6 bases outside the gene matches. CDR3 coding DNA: TGTGCCAGCAGTGTTTCGACAGGGGTATCCTACGAGCAGTACTTC. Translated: CASSVSTGVSYEQYF.

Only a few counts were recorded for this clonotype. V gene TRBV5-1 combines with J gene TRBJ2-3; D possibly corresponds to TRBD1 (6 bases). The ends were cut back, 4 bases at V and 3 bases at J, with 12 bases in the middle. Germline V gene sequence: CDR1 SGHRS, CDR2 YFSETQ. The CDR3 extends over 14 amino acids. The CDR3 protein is CASSQDSATDTQYF. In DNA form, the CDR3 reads TGCGCCAGCAGCCAGGACAGTGCGACAGATACGCAGTATTTT.

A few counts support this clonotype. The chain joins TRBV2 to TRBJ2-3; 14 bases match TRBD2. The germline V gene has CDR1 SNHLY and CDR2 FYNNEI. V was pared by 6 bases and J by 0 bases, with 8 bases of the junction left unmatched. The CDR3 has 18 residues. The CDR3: CASRKGTSGSTSTDTQYF. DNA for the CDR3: TGTGCCAGCAGGAAAGGGACTAGCGGGAGTACTAGCACAGATACGCAGTATTTT.

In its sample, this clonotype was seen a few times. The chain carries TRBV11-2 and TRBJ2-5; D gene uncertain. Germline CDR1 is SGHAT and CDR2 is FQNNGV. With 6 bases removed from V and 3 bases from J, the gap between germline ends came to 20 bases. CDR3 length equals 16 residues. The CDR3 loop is CASRSEQHRPKETQYF. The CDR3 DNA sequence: TGTGCCAGCAGATCGGAACAGCATCGGCCTAAAGAGACCCAGTACTTC.

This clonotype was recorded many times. The chain's CDR3 is CATRYSGVYNEQFF. The CDR3 DNA reads as TGTGCCACAAGGTATAGCGGGGTTTACAATGAGCAGTTCTTC. This chain links TRBV10-3 with TRBJ2-1; 8 bases agree with TRBD2. The CDR3 runs to 14 residues. Germline values: CDR1 ENHRY, CDR2 SYGVKD. J gave up 4 bases and V 10 bases, and 9 bases lay outside the gene matches.